A selection of T cell receptor beta chains follows, all from one sample in a study of beta chain features in type 1 diabetes. The repertoire was sequenced with immunoSEQ multiplex PCR; TCRdb's copy has only in-frame clones and lacks some. The data show fewer than 200,000 clones, with over 9% seen just once and 0.4% to 0.55% held by the top ten. The specimen sequenced was central memory CD4+ T cells from blood. These receptors were obtained from a man in his thirties or forties with type 1 diabetes. CDR3s include the opening cysteine and the closing phenylalanine or tryptophan.

>TRBV7-9|16
CASSLDRTGLNTEAFF
>TRBV15|15
CATRGWEASTGELFF
>TRBV30|12
CAWSVLFETQYF
>TRBV6-1|15
CAISASGSQSYEQYF
>TRBV5-1|19
CASSLSWTGRPRGPYEQYF
>TRBV15|14
CATSRDRTLNEQFF
>TRBV6-5|16
CASSYSNSGDSYEQYF
>TRBV14|15
CASSQLRANQETQYF
>TRBV27|18
CASSFSFATTGVSYEQYF
>TRBV6-5|13
CASSAGLRQPQHF
>TRBV23-1|14
CASPDGQGSQPQHF
>TRBV5-1|12
CASSLAGETQYF
>TRBV5-1|14
CASSWGTGEDTQYF
>TRBV11-1|16
CASSLGEREGYNEQFF
>TRBV6-5|15
CASSFSGSNTGELFF
>TRBV6-6|15
CASSDMTGGGETQYF
>TRBV4-2|16
CASSQDLSGSLLTQYF
>TRBV6-1|12
CASRGVEGEAFF
>TRBV7-3|14
CASSLGTLADTQYF
>TRBV27|14
CASRRQADNQPQHF